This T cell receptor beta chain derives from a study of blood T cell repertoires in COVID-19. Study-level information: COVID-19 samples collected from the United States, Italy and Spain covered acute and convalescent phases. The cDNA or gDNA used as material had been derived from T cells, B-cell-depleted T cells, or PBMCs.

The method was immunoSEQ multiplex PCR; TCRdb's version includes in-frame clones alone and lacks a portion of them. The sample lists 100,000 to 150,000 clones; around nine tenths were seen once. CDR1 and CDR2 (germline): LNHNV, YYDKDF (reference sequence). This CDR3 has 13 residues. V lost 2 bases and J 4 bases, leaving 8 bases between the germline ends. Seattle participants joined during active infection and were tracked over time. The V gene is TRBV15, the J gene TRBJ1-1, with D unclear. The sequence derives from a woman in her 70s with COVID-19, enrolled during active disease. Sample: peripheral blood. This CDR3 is CATSRRRLTEAFF. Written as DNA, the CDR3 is TGTGCCACCAGCAGAAGGCGACTCACTGAAGCTTTCTTT.